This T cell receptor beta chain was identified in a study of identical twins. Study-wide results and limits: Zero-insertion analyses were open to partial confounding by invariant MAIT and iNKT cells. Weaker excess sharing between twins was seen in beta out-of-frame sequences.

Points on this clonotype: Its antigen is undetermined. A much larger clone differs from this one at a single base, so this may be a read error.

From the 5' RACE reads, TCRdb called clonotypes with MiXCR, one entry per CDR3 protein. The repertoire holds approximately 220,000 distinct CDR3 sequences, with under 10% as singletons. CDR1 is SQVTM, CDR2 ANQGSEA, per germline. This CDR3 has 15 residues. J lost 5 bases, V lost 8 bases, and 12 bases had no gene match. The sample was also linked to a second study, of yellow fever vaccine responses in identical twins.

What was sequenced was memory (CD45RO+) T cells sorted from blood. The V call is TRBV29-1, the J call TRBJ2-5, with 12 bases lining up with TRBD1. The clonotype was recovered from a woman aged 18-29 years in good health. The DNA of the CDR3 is TGCAGCATTCACCCGGGACAGGGGGCGTGGGAGACCCAGTACTTC. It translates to CSIHPGQGAWETQYF.